These T cell receptor beta chains were read from a single sample in a study of neurological immune-mediated disorders. TCRdb called the 5' RACE reads again in MiXCR, with one record for every CDR3 protein. The sample yields tens of thousands of distinct CDR3 sequences, roughly 4.7% seen once. The specimen was PBMCs. These receptors were taken from a woman under 40 with multiple sclerosis. CDR3s include the opening cysteine and the closing phenylalanine or tryptophan. The order of the fields is CDR3 DNA, CDR3 protein, D gene, clone size, J gene, V gene. The D gene is left open where the match is weak. Clone size is shown for a subset of rows, as once, few, many or a class of expanded clone.

CDR3 DNA: TGTGCCATCAGTGAGTCTCTTAGCGGGAGAATCAATGAGCAGTTCTTC
CDR3 protein: CAISESLSGRINEQFF
D gene: TRBD2
clone size: many
J gene: TRBJ2-1
V gene: TRBV10-3

CDR3 DNA: TGCAGTGCTAACAGGGGGCCCTATTACGAGCAGTACTTC
CDR3 protein: CSANRGPYYEQYF
D gene: TRBD1
clone size: many
J gene: TRBJ2-7
V gene: TRBV20-1

CDR3 DNA: TGTGCCACCAGCACGACAGGACGAACAAGAAACACCATATATTTT
CDR3 protein: CATSTTGRTRNTIYF
D gene: .
clone size: few
J gene: TRBJ1-3
V gene: TRBV15

CDR3 DNA: TGTGCCAGCAGCCAACCCGGGACAGGGGACAATGAGCAGTTCTTC
CDR3 protein: CASSQPGTGDNEQFF
D gene: TRBD1
clone size: many
J gene: TRBJ2-1
V gene: TRBV7-8

CDR3 DNA: TGTGCCAGCAGCCCCATCGAGGGACCTGAGCAGTTCTTC
CDR3 protein: CASSPIEGPEQFF
D gene: .
clone size: many
J gene: TRBJ2-1
V gene: TRBV11-2

CDR3 DNA: TGTGCCAGCAGTTACTCTCGAACCACTTACGAGCAGTACTTC
CDR3 protein: CASSYSRTTYEQYF
D gene: .
clone size: few
J gene: TRBJ2-7
V gene: TRBV6-6

CDR3 DNA: TGCGCCAGCAGCTCGACTAGCGGGGGAGAGACCCAGTACTTC
CDR3 protein: CASSSTSGGETQYF
D gene: TRBD2
clone size: .
J gene: TRBJ2-5
V gene: TRBV5-1

CDR3 DNA: TGCGCCAGCAGCTCGGGCACAGGGAGGCGAGGCACAGATACGCAGTATTTT
CDR3 protein: CASSSGTGRRGTDTQYF
D gene: .
clone size: many
J gene: TRBJ2-3
V gene: TRBV5-1

CDR3 DNA: TGCAGTGCAGGGGCTTTGAGACTAGCGGATACAGATACGCAGTATTTT
CDR3 protein: CSAGALRLADTDTQYF
D gene: TRBD2
clone size: many
J gene: TRBJ2-3
V gene: TRBV20-1

CDR3 DNA: TGTGCCAGCAGTTTATCTTCTATCCGGGGCTCCCTGAACACCGGGGAGCTGTTTTTT
CDR3 protein: CASSLSSIRGSLNTGELFF
D gene: .
clone size: many
J gene: TRBJ2-2
V gene: TRBV27

CDR3 DNA: TGCAGTGCTATTTCCACAGGAGCATACAATGAGCAGTTCTTC
CDR3 protein: CSAISTGAYNEQFF
D gene: .
clone size: few
J gene: TRBJ2-1
V gene: TRBV20-1

CDR3 DNA: TGTGCCAGCAGCCTGGGGCTGGTGATGGATACGCAGTATTTT
CDR3 protein: CASSLGLVMDTQYF
D gene: .
clone size: many
J gene: TRBJ2-3
V gene: TRBV7-9

CDR3 DNA: TGCAGTGTTGTAGGGTGGGGACTAGCGGGATACAATGAGCAGTTCTTC
CDR3 protein: CSVVGWGLAGYNEQFF
D gene: TRBD2
clone size: many
J gene: TRBJ2-1
V gene: TRBV20-1

CDR3 DNA: TGTGCCAGCAGTCGGGGACAGGTAGCACCAGAGACCCAGTACTTC
CDR3 protein: CASSRGQVAPETQYF
D gene: TRBD1
clone size: few
J gene: TRBJ2-5
V gene: TRBV25-1

CDR3 DNA: TGTGCCAGCAGTAACCGACTAGCGGGTATGCAGTATTTT
CDR3 protein: CASSNRLAGMQYF
D gene: TRBD2
clone size: many
J gene: TRBJ2-3
V gene: TRBV6-1

CDR3 DNA: TGTGCCAGCAGGGCAGGGTCCACGAACACCGGGGAGCTGTTTTTT
CDR3 protein: CASRAGSTNTGELFF
D gene: .
clone size: many
J gene: TRBJ2-2
V gene: TRBV6-6

CDR3 DNA: TGCGCCAGCAGCATGGGACAGAAAGAGACCCAGTACTTC
CDR3 protein: CASSMGQKETQYF
D gene: TRBD1
clone size: many
J gene: TRBJ2-5
V gene: TRBV5-1

CDR3 DNA: TGTGCCACCAGTGAAGAGGGGCGCGTGGAGCTGTTTTTT
CDR3 protein: CATSEEGRVELFF
D gene: .
clone size: many
J gene: TRBJ2-2
V gene: TRBV24-1

CDR3 DNA: TGTGCCACCGCCCTCAGACTAGCGGAGCGGGAGACCCAGTACTTC
CDR3 protein: CATALRLAERETQYF
D gene: TRBD2
clone size: many
J gene: TRBJ2-5
V gene: TRBV15

CDR3 DNA: TGTGCCACCAGTACAGGGGCAGGAGGACATGGCTACACCTTC
CDR3 protein: CATSTGAGGHGYTF
D gene: TRBD1
clone size: many
J gene: TRBJ1-2
V gene: TRBV24-1

CDR3 DNA: TGCGCCAGCAGTTATCGTGCCATAGGGAACTATGGCTACACCTTC
CDR3 protein: CASSYRAIGNYGYTF
D gene: .
clone size: many
J gene: TRBJ1-2
V gene: TRBV5-1

CDR3 DNA: TGCAGTGCTAGAGAGGGCGGGCGAAGCTCCTACAATGAGCAGTTCTTC
CDR3 protein: CSAREGGRSSYNEQFF
D gene: .
clone size: .
J gene: TRBJ2-1
V gene: TRBV20-1

CDR3 DNA: TGTGCCAGCAGCTTGTTAGCGGGAGGGGTCAATGAGCAGTTCTTC
CDR3 protein: CASSLLAGGVNEQFF
D gene: TRBD2
clone size: many
J gene: TRBJ2-1
V gene: TRBV7-9

CDR3 DNA: TGTGCCAGCTCACCACAGGGACGAAACACTGAAGCTTTCTTT
CDR3 protein: CASSPQGRNTEAFF
D gene: .
clone size: few
J gene: TRBJ1-1
V gene: TRBV18

CDR3 DNA: TGCGCCAGCAGCCAACAGGGGGCAAACACCGGGGAGCTGTTTTTT
CDR3 protein: CASSQQGANTGELFF
D gene: TRBD1
clone size: many
J gene: TRBJ2-2
V gene: TRBV5-1

CDR3 DNA: TGTGCCAGTAGACGTAAACAGGGAACTGAAGCTTTCTTT
CDR3 protein: CASRRKQGTEAFF
D gene: .
clone size: .
J gene: TRBJ1-1
V gene: TRBV19

CDR3 DNA: TGCGCCAGCAGCTTGGTCTCAAGATCTAACACTGAAGCTTTCTTT
CDR3 protein: CASSLVSRSNTEAFF
D gene: .
clone size: many
J gene: TRBJ1-1
V gene: TRBV5-1

CDR3 DNA: TGCGCCAGCAGTTCTGACACGACGGGGGGCTACACCTTC
CDR3 protein: CASSSDTTGGYTF
D gene: .
clone size: many
J gene: TRBJ1-2
V gene: TRBV10-2

CDR3 DNA: TGTGCCAGCAGGGTGACAGGGGGCGATTATGGCTACACCTTC
CDR3 protein: CASRVTGGDYGYTF
D gene: TRBD1
clone size: many
J gene: TRBJ1-2
V gene: TRBV27

CDR3 DNA: TGTGCCAGCAGGGACAAGGGTAATTCACCCCTCCACTTT
CDR3 protein: CASRDKGNSPLHF
D gene: .
clone size: many
J gene: TRBJ1-6
V gene: TRBV6-5

CDR3 DNA: TGTGCCAGCAGCTCCCATCGGGGATGGGCTTACAATGAGCAGTTCTTC
CDR3 protein: CASSSHRGWAYNEQFF
D gene: .
clone size: many
J gene: TRBJ2-1
V gene: TRBV7-2

CDR3 DNA: TGTGCCAGCAGCTTAGATGCGGGGCAGCCCCAGCATTTT
CDR3 protein: CASSLDAGQPQHF
D gene: .
clone size: many
J gene: TRBJ1-5
V gene: TRBV7-6

CDR3 DNA: TGCAGTGCTCGGGACAGCCTCAATGAGCAGTTCTTC
CDR3 protein: CSARDSLNEQFF
D gene: TRBD1
clone size: many
J gene: TRBJ2-1
V gene: TRBV20-1

CDR3 DNA: TGCAGTGCCCGCTTTCCTCTAGCGCTCCAAGAGACCCAGTACTTC
CDR3 protein: CSARFPLALQETQYF
D gene: .
clone size: many
J gene: TRBJ2-5
V gene: TRBV20-1

CDR3 DNA: TGCGCCAGCAGGGGGGCCCCCACAGATACGCAGTATTTT
CDR3 protein: CASRGAPTDTQYF
D gene: .
clone size: many
J gene: TRBJ2-3
V gene: TRBV5-1

CDR3 DNA: TGCAGTGCTCCTAGCGGGGGGCGATATACGCAGTATTTT
CDR3 protein: CSAPSGGRYTQYF
D gene: TRBD2
clone size: many
J gene: TRBJ2-3
V gene: TRBV20-1

CDR3 DNA: TGCAGTGCTAGCGTCCGGGGGACTAGCCAGGCCGAGCAGTTCTTC
CDR3 protein: CSASVRGTSQAEQFF
D gene: TRBD2
clone size: few
J gene: TRBJ2-1
V gene: TRBV20-1

CDR3 DNA: TGTGGCAGCGGCGCCGGGGGTCTTCGCGGAGAGACCCAGTACTTC
CDR3 protein: CGSGAGGLRGETQYF
D gene: .
clone size: many
J gene: TRBJ2-5
V gene: TRBV27

CDR3 DNA: TGTGCCAGCAGTTTTGGTGTACCGGGGATCTATGGCTACACCTTC
CDR3 protein: CASSFGVPGIYGYTF
D gene: .
clone size: many
J gene: TRBJ1-2
V gene: TRBV12-3/TRBV12-4

CDR3 DNA: TGTGCCAGCAGCTTGGGACAGGGGGGAAAGCCCCAGCATTTT
CDR3 protein: CASSLGQGGKPQHF
D gene: TRBD1
clone size: few
J gene: TRBJ1-5
V gene: TRBV5-6

CDR3 DNA: TGTGCCAGCAGTGTACCGGGACAGGGGCACAATGAGCAGTTCTTC
CDR3 protein: CASSVPGQGHNEQFF
D gene: TRBD1
clone size: .
J gene: TRBJ2-1
V gene: TRBV12-3/TRBV12-4

CDR3 DNA: TGTGCCAGCACCCGGACAGGCCCGAACACTGAAGCTTTCTTT
CDR3 protein: CASTRTGPNTEAFF
D gene: TRBD1
clone size: many
J gene: TRBJ1-1
V gene: TRBV28

CDR3 DNA: TGTGCCAGCAGCTCGTACACAGGGGGCACAGATACGCAGTATTTT
CDR3 protein: CASSSYTGGTDTQYF
D gene: TRBD1
clone size: few
J gene: TRBJ2-3
V gene: TRBV7-3

CDR3 DNA: TGCGCCAGCAGCTTGGAGCCGCTTCAGCCCCAGCATTTT
CDR3 protein: CASSLEPLQPQHF
D gene: .
clone size: few
J gene: TRBJ1-5
V gene: TRBV5-1

CDR3 DNA: TGCAGTGCTAGAGATCCCACGAACTTCTCTGGAAACACCATATATTTT
CDR3 protein: CSARDPTNFSGNTIYF
D gene: .
clone size: many
J gene: TRBJ1-3
V gene: TRBV20-1

CDR3 DNA: TGCGCCAGCAGCTTGGCCGGCGGATCGAACACCGGGGAGCTGTTTTTT
CDR3 protein: CASSLAGGSNTGELFF
D gene: .
clone size: .
J gene: TRBJ2-2
V gene: TRBV5-1

CDR3 DNA: TGCAGTGCCCCTTCCGAAACAGGGAACTCCTACGAGCAGTACTTC
CDR3 protein: CSAPSETGNSYEQYF
D gene: .
clone size: many
J gene: TRBJ2-7
V gene: TRBV20-1

CDR3 DNA: TGTGCCAGCAGCCAAGGGGACAGGGGGTCCTACGAGCAGTACTTC
CDR3 protein: CASSQGDRGSYEQYF
D gene: TRBD1
clone size: many
J gene: TRBJ2-7
V gene: TRBV3-1